This T cell receptor beta chain was sequenced in a study of immune heterogeneity within non-small cell lung tumors. V dropped 1 base and J dropped 4 bases, with 11 bases sitting between them. The CDR3 covers 13 residues. Germline loops: CDR1 DFQATT, CDR2 SNEGSKA (reference sequence). Each sample used roughly 600 ng of genomic DNA from bulk tumor tissue. Each primary tumor yielded several biopsies, collected far apart from one another at surgery. The cohort was untreated, with newly diagnosed non-small cell lung cancer undergoing curative surgery. Multiplex PCR employing 32 V and 13 J primers generated amplicons of the TCR beta CDR3. Via MiXCR, TCRdb re-called the multiplex PCR reads, giving one row per CDR3 protein. This sample has under 2,500 distinct CDR3 sequences, with about 30% found just once.

Sequenced input: lung tumor tissue. The sequence came from a man in his sixties with non-small cell lung cancer. The V gene is TRBV20-1, the J gene TRBJ2-7; possibly TRBD2 for D (7 bases). CDR3 bases: TGCAGTGCTAGAGGGGGGGGGGCTTACGAGCAGTACTTC. It specifies CSARGGGAYEQYF.